Sequencing of this TCR beta chain was carried out in a study of regulatory T cells in long-lasting Graves disease. Unmatched junction bases numbered 2, after V lost 6 bases and J lost 1 base. The length of the CDR3 is 13 residues. CDR3 regions were amplified by Arm-PCR using iRepertoire HTBI primers to build TCR beta libraries. TCRdb redid the calling of the multiplex PCR reads with MiXCR, one entry per CDR3 protein. The sample consists of a few hundred thousand distinct CDR3 sequences, roughly 17% of them appearing once. Sample time point: newly diagnosed GD, antithyroid drugs for less than 3 months. Isolated PBMC RNA provided the starting material for the TCR library. This clonotype was counted at least ten times. Its antigen is not identified. General study results and limits: Persistent disease preferred TRBV28, TRBJ1-2 and TRBJ2-5. The TCR repertoire of persistent Graves' patients was less diverse than that of newly diagnosed ones. The persistent group shared around 2,700 public clonotypes, more than the approximately 880 shared by new patients.

This sample was also put to use in a study of T cells in Graves' hyperthyroidism and ophthalmopathy. That source adds: First-round RT-PCR with HTBI primers amplified the TCR CDR3 region.

The gene calls are TRBV12-3 or TRBV12-4 and TRBJ2-5; 7 nucleotides line up with TRBD2. This TCR came from a woman aged 18-29 years with Graves disease. The sequencing used peripheral blood mononuclear cells (PBMCs), collected at new diagnosis, from a patient treated with antithyroid drugs. The CDR3 is CASRPGGQETQYF. CDR3 coding DNA: TGTGCCAGCAGACCGGGAGGCCAAGAGACCCAGTACTTC.